The 26 T cell receptor beta chains reported below all come from one sample, sequenced in a study of blood T cells in healthy people across ages. Primers used in a second PCR of roughly 7 to 12 cycles were a sample-barcoded 5' primer and a J-beta primer mix. TCRdb recomputed calls from the 5' RACE reads with MiXCR, one row per CDR3 protein. Of roughly 2 million distinct CDR3 sequences detected, less than 50% appear once; the ten largest clones hold over 2%. The specimen sequenced was blood. These receptors all stem from a woman between 40 and 55 years old in good health.

The chain links TRBV11-2 to TRBJ1-6; D not resolved. The CDR3 loop spans 14 amino acids. Germline CDR1 reads SGHAT; CDR2 reads FQNNGV. V was shortened by 1 base and J by 6 bases, with 7 bases between the two germline ends. The CDR3 is CASSLGYLNSPLHF. The DNA of the CDR3 is TGTGCCAGCAGCTTAGGATACCTTAATTCACCCCTCCACTTT.

The chain couples TRBV20-1 to TRBJ1-5; D not certain. V was clipped by 4 bases and J by 4 bases, with 11 bases between them. CDR1 and CDR2 (germline): DFQATT, SNEGSKA (reference sequence). This CDR3 has 13 residues. The CDR3 DNA is TGCAGTGCTATAGGCAGGCCGAATCAGCCCCAGCATTTT. It is translated as CSAIGRPNQPQHF.

CDR3 DNA: TGTGCCAGCAGCCAAGAGATCGTTCGGACAGGGAGTTATAACTATGGCTACACCTTC. Translating it yields CASSQEIVRTGSYNYGYTF. This chain uses TRBV3-1 with TRBJ1-2, with 8 bases identical to TRBD1. The trim removed 0 bases at V and 1 base at J, leaving 13 bases unmatched. This CDR3 spans 19 amino acids. Germline V CDR1 and CDR2: LGHDT, YNNKEL (reference sequence).

The gene calls are TRBV5-1 and TRBJ2-5, with TRBD1 matching over 8 bases. V trimming: 4 bases; J trimming: 5 bases; junction bases outside the gene matches: 7. Germline CDR1 SGHRS, CDR2 YFSETQ. The CDR3 is made up of 14 amino acids. CDR3: CASSPGQVMETQYF. DNA for the CDR3: TGCGCCAGCAGCCCGGGACAGGTTATGGAGACCCAGTACTTC.

This clonotype showed up just once. At one boundary the junction diverges from the germline segment, which might be a read error. The CDR3 DNA reads TGTGCTAGCAGCTTAAGGTTGGGACAAAGGGCCTACGAGCAGTACTTC. This codes for CASSLRLGQRAYEQYF. The V and J genes are TRBV7-7 and TRBJ2-7; D perhaps matches TRBD1 (6 bases). The germline V gene encodes CDR1 SSHAT and CDR2 FNYEAQ (reference sequence). This CDR3 is built from 16 residues.

The chain uses TRBV20-1 and TRBJ1-1, with a weak D call TRBD1 (6 bases). Trimming removed 6 bases at V and 1 base at J, with 15 bases between. CDR1 is DFQATT and CDR2 is SNEGSKA in the germline V gene (reference sequence). The CDR3 extends over 14 amino acids. CDR3 residues: CSARRQGPNTEAFF. CDR3 sequence (DNA): TGCAGTGCCCGTAGGCAGGGGCCGAACACTGAAGCTTTCTTT.

This clonotype was counted a few times. The J gene is TRBJ2-1, the V gene TRBV12-3 or TRBV12-4; D possibly corresponds to TRBD1 (6 bases). The CDR3 has 17 amino acids. The ends were cut back, 7 bases at V and 4 bases at J, with 23 bases in the middle. CDR3 DNA: TGTGCCAGCACCGACCCCCACCAGGGGACGGTATACAATGAGCAGTTCTTC. This codes for CASTDPHQGTVYNEQFF.

V gene TRBV6-6 combines with J gene TRBJ1-6; perhaps TRBD1 as D (6 bases). V shed 0 bases and J shed 17 bases, with 11 bases lying between them. The germline V gene has CDR1 MNHNY and CDR2 SVGAGI (reference sequence). The CDR3 length is 12 residues. The CDR3 protein is CASSYSRDNIHF. In nucleotides, the CDR3 is TGTGCCAGCAGTTACTCTAGGGACAACATCCACTTT.

This chain connects TRBV20-1 to TRBJ1-5, with 7 bases aligning to TRBD1. V was clipped by 0 bases and J by 7 bases; unmatched bases: 12. Germline-derived CDR1 and CDR2 are DFQATT and SNEGSKA (reference sequence). This CDR3 is 16 amino acids long. The CDR3 bases are TGCAGTGCTAGAGATCTTAGTACAGGGGTCTTACAGCCCCAGCATTTT. It is translated as CSARDLSTGVLQPQHF.

This clonotype was recorded only once. The rearrangement joins TRBV5-1 to TRBJ2-1; D might be TRBD1 or TRBD2, each matching 5 bases. Germline CDR1 is SGHRS and CDR2 is YFSETQ. V shed 4 bases and J shed 0 bases, with 14 bases lying between them. The CDR3 sequence is 16 residues long. As DNA, the CDR3 is TGCGCCAGCAGCAAGGGACGGGAAACCTCCTACAATGAGCAGTTCTTC. This codes for CASSKGRETSYNEQFF.

The chain's CDR3 is CSVRGGQNTGELFF. The CDR3 DNA reads TGCAGCGTTCGCGGGGGGCAGAACACCGGGGAGCTGTTTTTT. This chain joins TRBV29-1 and TRBJ2-2, with 8 bases identical to TRBD2. This CDR3 spans 14 amino acids. Trimming at V came to 5 bases and at J to 1 base, leaving 3 bases not matched to a gene. Germline V CDR1 and CDR2: SQVTM, ANQGSEA.

The chain links TRBV6-2 or TRBV6-3 to TRBJ2-5, with a possible D match to TRBD2 (6 bases). V gave up 0 bases and J gave up 13 bases, with 24 bases separating them. CDR1 is MNHEY, CDR2 SVGEGT, per germline. There are 16 residues in the CDR3. In DNA form, the CDR3 reads TGTGCCAGCAGTTACTCGGGGGACTTCACCCACTACGAGCGGTACTTC. It encodes CASSYSGDFTHYERYF.

The chain couples TRBV12-3 or TRBV12-4 to TRBJ2-3; the D is unclear. Deletions cut 4 bases from V and 2 bases from J, with 13 bases between. This CDR3 is 15 amino acids long. CDR3 in amino acids: CASSSPNLNTDTQYF. CDR3 sequence (DNA): TGTGCCAGCAGTTCTCCCAACCTCAACACAGATACGCAGTATTTT.

This clonotype was counted only a few times. The chain couples TRBV20-1 to TRBJ2-5, with TRBD2 matching over 9 bases. The trim removed 0 bases at V and 1 base at J, leaving 6 bases unmatched. The CDR3 covers 16 residues. From germline, CDR1 is DFQATT and CDR2 SNEGSKA (reference sequence). The CDR3 bases are TGCAGTGCTAGAGAAGTTAGCGGGGGCATCCAAGAGACCCAGTACTTC. This sequence encodes CSAREVSGGIQETQYF.

The chain recombines TRBV29-1 with TRBJ2-7; TRBD2 aligns across 10 bases. CDR3 length: 14 amino acids. Germline V CDR1 and CDR2: SQVTM, ANQGSEA. V shed 5 bases, J shed 5 bases, and the junction held 9 bases outside the gene matches. This chain's CDR3 is CSVQSGGAFHEQYF. The CDR3 DNA reads TGCAGCGTTCAAAGCGGGGGGGCCTTCCACGAGCAGTACTTC.

The V gene is TRBV20-1, the J gene TRBJ2-5; no reliable D call. Per germline, CDR1 DFQATT and CDR2 SNEGSKA (reference sequence). V was trimmed by 3 bases and J by 5 bases, leaving 19 bases between them. CDR3 size: 15 residues. The CDR3 nucleotides read TGCAGTGCTAGGGCGGACCTGCACATGAAGGAGACCCAGTACTTC. This translates into CSARADLHMKETQYF.

Comments on this clonotype: The junction and the germline gene differ at one end; a read error may be behind it. The V gene is TRBV18, the J gene TRBJ2-1; unclear D gene. CDR1 and CDR2 (germline): KGHSH, LQKENI. This CDR3 region has 13 residues. CDR3 in amino acids: CASAPVSNNEQFF. CDR3 nucleotides: TGTGCCAGCGCACCAGTCTCGAATAATGAGCAGTTCTTC.

The chain uses TRBV9 and TRBJ2-6; 10 bases line up with TRBD1. Per the germline V gene, CDR1 is SGDLS and CDR2 is YYNGEE. Losses at the gene ends were 4 bases for V and 2 bases for J; bases not matched to a gene: 6. The CDR3 sequence is 17 residues long. The CDR3 DNA follows: TGTGCCAGCAGCTTCGGGACAGGGGAAGCTGGGGCCAACGTCCTGACTTTC. This translates into CASSFGTGEAGANVLTF.

The CDR3 sequence: CASSQIGQGVNSEQYF. In DNA, the CDR3 is TGTGCCAGCAGCCAAATCGGTCAAGGGGTTAATTCCGAGCAGTACTTC. This chain links TRBV4-2 with TRBJ2-4; a weak D match, TRBD1 (5 bases). The DNA matches TRBJ2-7 better at its end, which makes the J call doubtful. Looked up from germline, CDR1 is LGHNA and CDR2 is YNFKEQ. This CDR3 has 16 amino acids.

This clonotype was counted a single time. The chain has TRBV6-2 or TRBV6-3 and TRBJ2-3; D gene unclear. This CDR3 region has 14 residues. V lost 4 bases to trimming and J lost 4 bases, with 12 bases between them. Germline-derived CDR1 and CDR2 are MNHEY and SVGEGT. In DNA form, the CDR3 reads TGTGCCAGCAGTTGGTACCGCCCGGCAGATACGCAGTATTTT. It codes for CASSWYRPADTQYF.

This chain links TRBV20-1 with TRBJ2-7, with D unresolved. The CDR3 totals 11 residues. Per germline, CDR1 DFQATT and CDR2 SNEGSKA (reference sequence). The V gene lost 0 bases and the J gene lost 5 bases, with 5 bases spanning the gap. CDR3 in DNA: TGCAGTGCTAGAGATATCGACGAGCAGTACTTC. It specifies CSARDIDEQYF.

This chain uses TRBV12-3 or TRBV12-4 with TRBJ1-5; the match to TRBD1 covers 8 bases. With V trimmed by 6 bases and J by 0 bases, 13 bases remained unmatched. The CDR3 runs 18 residues. CDR3 nucleotides: TGTGCCAGCAGGCCCGACAGGGGCCTTACCTATAGCAATCAGCCCCAGCATTTT. Its protein is CASRPDRGLTYSNQPQHF.

V is TRBV27 and J is TRBJ2-2; TRBD1 matches 9 bases. Germline V CDR1 and CDR2: MNHEY, SMNVEV (reference sequence). The CDR3 is 17 amino acids. The trim removed 2 bases at V and 7 bases at J, leaving 11 bases unmatched. CDR3 DNA: TGTGCCAGCAGTTTAGGGGCCGGGACAGGGTTCGTCGGGGAGCTGTTTTTT. Translation gives CASSLGAGTGFVGELFF.

The chain joins TRBV6-2 or TRBV6-3 to TRBJ2-7; maybe TRBD1 (5 bases). The germline V gene has CDR1 MNHEY and CDR2 SVGEGT. Trimming pared 2 bases from V and 6 bases from J, leaving 8 bases between. This CDR3 is built from 12 residues. CDR3 amino acids: CASSYEDTEQYF. The DNA for the CDR3 is TGTGCCAGCAGTTACGAGGACACCGAGCAGTACTTC.

V gene TRBV6-2 or TRBV6-3 combines with J gene TRBJ2-1; D uncertain. CDR3 length: 14 amino acids. Trimming took 0 bases from V and 7 from J, leaving 10 bases between them. Germline CDR1 is MNHEY and CDR2 is SVGEGT. The CDR3 spells CASSYSGSTNEQFF. The DNA for the CDR3 is TGTGCCAGCAGTTACTCGGGCAGTACAAATGAGCAGTTCTTC.

This chain connects TRBV9 to TRBJ2-1, with unresolved D. The V end was cut by 0 bases, the J end by 8 bases, with 12 bases between. Per germline, CDR1 SGDLS and CDR2 YYNGEE. CDR3 length equals 14 residues. CDR3 protein: CASSVADPDHEQFF. In nucleotides, the CDR3 is TGTGCCAGCAGCGTAGCGGATCCAGACCATGAGCAGTTCTTC.